This is a list of T cell receptor beta chains from one sample in a study of follicular helper T cells after annual influenza vaccination. Sequencing used immunoSEQ multiplex PCR; TCRdb keeps in-frame clones, though not all of them. There are about 11,000 clones in the sample; roughly 80% occur only once, and around 0.87% lies in the top ten. This specimen was CXCR5- memory CD4+ T cells sorted from blood, taken 6 weeks after influenza vaccination. The origin of the receptors is an adult who received the influenza vaccine. CDR3s include the opening cysteine and the closing phenylalanine or tryptophan. The D gene is left open where the match is weak. Not every row has a clone size; where given, it reads once, few, many or a size class.

NA,TRBJ1-2,TRBV4-3,TRBD1,TGCGCCAGCAGCCAGCCGACAGGGGGTGGTTCTTCTGGCTACACCTTC,CASSQPTGGGSSGYTF
NA,TRBJ1-2,TRBV11-2,TRBD1,TGTGCCAGCAGCTTAGGCGTTAGGGGGCCCGGCTATGGCTACACCTTC,CASSLGVRGPGYGYTF
few,TRBJ2-7,TRBV5-1,NA,TGCGCCAGCAGCTTGGAAGCCAGAAGCTCCTACGAGCAGTACTTC,CASSLEARSSYEQYF
NA,TRBJ1-2,TRBV9,TRBD1,TGTGCCAGCAGCGTAGGCCCTACACAGGGGGCTAACTATGGCTACACCTTC,CASSVGPTQGANYGYTF
few,TRBJ2-7,TRBV18,NA,TGTGCCAGCTCACCACCGTCGGTCCCCTACGAGCAGTACTTC,CASSPPSVPYEQYF
NA,TRBJ1-4,TRBV13,TRBD1,TGTGCCAGCACCTTCGCGGCGACAGGGGGTGAAAAACTGTTTTTT,CASTFAATGGEKLFF
NA,TRBJ1-2,TRBV27,TRBD1,TGTGCCAGCAGACTACAGGGGATCAGGGGCTACACCTTC,CASRLQGIRGYTF
NA,TRBJ1-1,TRBV7-6,NA,TGTGCCAGCAGCGAAGCAGTTAGGTCCCCTATGAACAGGAAGACTGAAGCTTTCTTT,CASSEAVRSPMNRKTEAFF
few,TRBJ1-1,TRBV11-2,NA,TGTGCCAGCAGCCCTAGCCAAGGGCGGACTGAAGCTTTCTTT,CASSPSQGRTEAFF
few,TRBJ1-2,TRBV19,NA,TGTGCCAGTACCATAGGAGGAGAGGGGCCCTATGGCTACACCTTC,CASTIGGEGPYGYTF
NA,TRBJ1-2,TRBV18,TRBD1,TGTGCCAGCTCACCAACCGGACAGGGAGAACGTGGCTACACCTTC,CASSPTGQGERGYTF
NA,TRBJ2-7,TRBV5-4,NA,TGTGCCAGCAGCTTGGGCCAGGCCCCCTACGAGCAGTACTTC,CASSLGQAPYEQYF
NA,TRBJ2-4,TRBV19,TRBD2,TGTGCCAGTAGTATAGTTATAGCGGGGGGGAAAAACATTCAGTACTTC,CASSIVIAGGKNIQYF
few,TRBJ2-1,TRBV13,NA,TGTGCCAGCACCCCCCTTAAGGGGTATGAGCAGTTCTTC,CASTPLKGYEQFF
NA,TRBJ1-6,TRBV2,TRBD1,TGTGCCAGCAGCCGGGCCGGGACAGGATTCTCACCCCTCCACTTT,CASSRAGTGFSPLHF
once,TRBJ2-5,TRBV19,NA,TGTGCCAGTAGTAGAACGGGGACCCAAGAGACCCAGTACTTC,CASSRTGTQETQYF
NA,TRBJ2-7,TRBV5-6,NA,TGTGCCAGCAGCTTGCGCGGCGCTTACGAGCAGTACTTC,CASSLRGAYEQYF